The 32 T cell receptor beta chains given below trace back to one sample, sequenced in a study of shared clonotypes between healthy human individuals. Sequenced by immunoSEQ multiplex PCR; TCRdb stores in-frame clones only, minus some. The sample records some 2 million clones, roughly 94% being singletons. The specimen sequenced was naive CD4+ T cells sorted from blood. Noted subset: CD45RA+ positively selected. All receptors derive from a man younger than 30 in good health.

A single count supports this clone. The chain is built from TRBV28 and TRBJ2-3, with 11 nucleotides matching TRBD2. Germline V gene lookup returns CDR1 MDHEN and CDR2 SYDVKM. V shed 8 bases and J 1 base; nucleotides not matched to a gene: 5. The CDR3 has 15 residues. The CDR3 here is CASFAGLAGTDTQYF. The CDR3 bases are TGTGCCAGCTTCGCGGGACTAGCGGGCACAGATACGCAGTATTTT.

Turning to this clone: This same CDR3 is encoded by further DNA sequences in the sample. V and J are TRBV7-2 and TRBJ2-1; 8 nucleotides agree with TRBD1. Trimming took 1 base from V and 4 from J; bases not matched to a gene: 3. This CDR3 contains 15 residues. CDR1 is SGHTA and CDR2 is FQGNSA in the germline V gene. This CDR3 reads CASSLDRGTYNEQFF. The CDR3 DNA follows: TGTGCCAGCAGCTTAGACAGGGGGACTTACAATGAGCAGTTCTTC.

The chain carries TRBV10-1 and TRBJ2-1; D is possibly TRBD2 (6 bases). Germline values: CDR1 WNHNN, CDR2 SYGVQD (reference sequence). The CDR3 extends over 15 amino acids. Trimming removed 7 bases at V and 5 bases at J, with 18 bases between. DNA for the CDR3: TGCGCCAGCACCGCCGGAGGGGTGGGAGACAATGAGCAGTTCTTC. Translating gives CASTAGGVGDNEQFF.

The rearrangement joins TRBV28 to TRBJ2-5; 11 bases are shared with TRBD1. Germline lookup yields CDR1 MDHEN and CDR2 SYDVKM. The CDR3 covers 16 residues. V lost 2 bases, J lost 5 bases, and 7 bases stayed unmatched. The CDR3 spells CASSLTGQGALETQYF. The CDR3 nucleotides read TGTGCCAGCAGTTTAACTGGACAGGGGGCATTGGAGACCCAGTACTTC.

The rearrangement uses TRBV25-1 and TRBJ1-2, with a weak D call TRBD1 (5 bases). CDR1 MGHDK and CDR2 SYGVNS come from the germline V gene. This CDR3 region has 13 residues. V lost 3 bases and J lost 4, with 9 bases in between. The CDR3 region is CASSDAGFYGYTF. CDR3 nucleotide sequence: TGTGCCAGCAGTGACGCAGGGTTCTATGGCTACACCTTC.

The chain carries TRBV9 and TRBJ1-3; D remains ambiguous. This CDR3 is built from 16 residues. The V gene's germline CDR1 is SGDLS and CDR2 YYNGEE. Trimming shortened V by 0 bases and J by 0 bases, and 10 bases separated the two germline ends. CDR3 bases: TGTGCCAGCAGCGTAGCTGAAGGAGCCTCTGGAAACACCATATATTTT. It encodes CASSVAEGASGNTIYF.

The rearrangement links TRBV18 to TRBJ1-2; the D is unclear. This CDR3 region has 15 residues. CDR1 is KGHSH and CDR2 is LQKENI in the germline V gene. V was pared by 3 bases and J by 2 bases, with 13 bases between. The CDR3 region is CASSPLERKNYGYTF. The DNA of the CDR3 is TGTGCCAGCTCACCGCTCGAACGGAAAAACTATGGCTACACCTTC.

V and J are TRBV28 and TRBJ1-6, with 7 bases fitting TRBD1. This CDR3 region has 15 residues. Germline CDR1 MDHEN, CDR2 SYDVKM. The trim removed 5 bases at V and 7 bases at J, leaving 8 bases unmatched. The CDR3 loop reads CASSPRTGQNSPLHF. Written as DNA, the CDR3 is TGTGCCAGCAGTCCCAGGACAGGCCAAAATTCACCCCTCCACTTT.

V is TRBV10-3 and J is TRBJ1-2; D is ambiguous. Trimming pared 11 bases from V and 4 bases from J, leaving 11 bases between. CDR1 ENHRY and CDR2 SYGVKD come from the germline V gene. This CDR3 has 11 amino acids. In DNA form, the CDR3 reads TGTGCCGCCGGTGAGGGCTATGGCTACACCTTC. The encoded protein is CAAGEGYGYTF.

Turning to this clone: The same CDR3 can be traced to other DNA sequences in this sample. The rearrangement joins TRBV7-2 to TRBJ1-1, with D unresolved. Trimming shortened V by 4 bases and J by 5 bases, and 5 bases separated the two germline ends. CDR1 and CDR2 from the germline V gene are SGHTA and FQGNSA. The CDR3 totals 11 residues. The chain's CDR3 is CASSSLTEAFF. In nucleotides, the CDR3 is TGTGCCAGCAGCTCCCTGACTGAAGCTTTCTTT.

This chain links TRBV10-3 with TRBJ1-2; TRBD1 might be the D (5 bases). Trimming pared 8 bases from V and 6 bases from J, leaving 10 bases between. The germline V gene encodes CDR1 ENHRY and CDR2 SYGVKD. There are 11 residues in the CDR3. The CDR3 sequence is CAIQDSDGYTF. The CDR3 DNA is TGTGCCATCCAAGACAGCGATGGCTACACCTTC.

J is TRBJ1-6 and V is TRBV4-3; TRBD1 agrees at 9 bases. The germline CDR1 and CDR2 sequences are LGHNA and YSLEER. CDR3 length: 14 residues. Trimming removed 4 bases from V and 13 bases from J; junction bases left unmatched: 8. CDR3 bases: TGCGCCAGCAGCCCCCGGGACAGGGAGGGCCCCCTCCACTTT. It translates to CASSPRDREGPLHF.

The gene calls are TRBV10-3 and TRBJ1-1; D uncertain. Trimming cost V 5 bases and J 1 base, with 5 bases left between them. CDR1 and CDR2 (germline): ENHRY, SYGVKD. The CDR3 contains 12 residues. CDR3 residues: CAISSANTEAFF. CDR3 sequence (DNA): TGTGCCATCAGTTCAGCGAACACTGAAGCTTTCTTT.

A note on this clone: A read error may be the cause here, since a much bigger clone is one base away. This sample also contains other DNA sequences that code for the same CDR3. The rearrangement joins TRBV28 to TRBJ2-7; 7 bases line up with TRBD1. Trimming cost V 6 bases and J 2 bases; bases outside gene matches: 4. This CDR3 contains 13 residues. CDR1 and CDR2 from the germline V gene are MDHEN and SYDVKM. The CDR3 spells CASSQTGTYEQYF. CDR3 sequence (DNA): TGTGCCAGCAGCCAGACAGGGACCTACGAGCAGTACTTC.

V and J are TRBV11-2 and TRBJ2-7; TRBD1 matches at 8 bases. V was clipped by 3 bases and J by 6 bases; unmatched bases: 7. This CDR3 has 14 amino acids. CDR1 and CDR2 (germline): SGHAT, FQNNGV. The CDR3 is CASSLDRVTSEQYF. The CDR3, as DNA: TGTGCCAGCAGCTTGGACAGGGTGACATCCGAGCAGTACTTC.

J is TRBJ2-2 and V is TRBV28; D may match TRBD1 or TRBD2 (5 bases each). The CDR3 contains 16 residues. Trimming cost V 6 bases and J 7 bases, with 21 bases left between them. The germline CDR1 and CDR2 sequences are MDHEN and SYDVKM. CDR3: CASSSLSDGTFGELFF. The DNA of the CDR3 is TGTGCCAGCAGCTCCTTATCCGACGGGACGTTCGGGGAGCTGTTTTTT.

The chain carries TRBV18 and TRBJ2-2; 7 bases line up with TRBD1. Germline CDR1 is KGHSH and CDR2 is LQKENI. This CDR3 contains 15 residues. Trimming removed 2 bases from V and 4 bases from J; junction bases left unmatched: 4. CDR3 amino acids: CASSPSQGSTGELFF. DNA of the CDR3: TGTGCCAGCTCACCATCACAGGGGAGCACCGGGGAGCTGTTTTTT.

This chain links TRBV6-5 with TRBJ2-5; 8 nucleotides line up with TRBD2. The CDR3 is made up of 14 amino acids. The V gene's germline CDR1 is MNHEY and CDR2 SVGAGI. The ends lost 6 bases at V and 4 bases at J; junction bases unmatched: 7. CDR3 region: CASRQSGGGETQYF. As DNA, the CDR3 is TGTGCCAGCAGACAGAGCGGGGGAGGAGAGACCCAGTACTTC.

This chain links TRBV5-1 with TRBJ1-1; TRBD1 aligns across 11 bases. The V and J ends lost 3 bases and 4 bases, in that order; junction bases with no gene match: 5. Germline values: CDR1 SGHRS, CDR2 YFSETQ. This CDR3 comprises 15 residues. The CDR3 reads CASSYDGTGGTEAFF. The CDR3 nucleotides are TGCGCCAGCAGCTACGATGGGACAGGGGGCACTGAAGCTTTCTTT.

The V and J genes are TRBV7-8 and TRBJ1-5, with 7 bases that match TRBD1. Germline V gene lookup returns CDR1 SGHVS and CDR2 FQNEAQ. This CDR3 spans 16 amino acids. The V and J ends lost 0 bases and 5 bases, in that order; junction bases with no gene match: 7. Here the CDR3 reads CASSLALDRDDQPQHF. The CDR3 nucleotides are TGTGCCAGCAGCTTAGCATTAGACAGGGATGATCAGCCCCAGCATTTT.

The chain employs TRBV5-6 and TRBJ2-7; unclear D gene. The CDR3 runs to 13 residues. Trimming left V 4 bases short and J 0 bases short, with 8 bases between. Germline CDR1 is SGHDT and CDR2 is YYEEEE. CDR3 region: CASSDTFSYEQYF. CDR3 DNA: TGTGCCAGCAGCGACACCTTCTCCTACGAGCAGTACTTC.

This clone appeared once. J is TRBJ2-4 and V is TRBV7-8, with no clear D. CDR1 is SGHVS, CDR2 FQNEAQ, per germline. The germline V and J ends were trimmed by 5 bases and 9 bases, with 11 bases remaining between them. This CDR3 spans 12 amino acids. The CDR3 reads CASSSTFGIQYF. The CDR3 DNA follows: TGTGCCAGCAGCAGCACATTCGGCATTCAGTACTTC. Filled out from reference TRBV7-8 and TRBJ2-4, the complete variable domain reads GAGVSQSPRYKVAKRGQDVALRCDPISGHVSLFWYQQALGQGPEFLTYFQNEAQLDKSGLPSDRFFAERPEGSVSTLKIQRTQQEDSAVYLCASSSTFGIQYFGAGTRLSVL.

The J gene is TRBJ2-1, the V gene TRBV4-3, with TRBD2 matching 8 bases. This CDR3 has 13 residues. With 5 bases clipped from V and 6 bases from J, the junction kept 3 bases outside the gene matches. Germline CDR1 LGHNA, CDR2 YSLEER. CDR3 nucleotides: TGCGCCAGCAGCATTGGGACTAGCAATGAGCAGTTCTTC. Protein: CASSIGTSNEQFF.

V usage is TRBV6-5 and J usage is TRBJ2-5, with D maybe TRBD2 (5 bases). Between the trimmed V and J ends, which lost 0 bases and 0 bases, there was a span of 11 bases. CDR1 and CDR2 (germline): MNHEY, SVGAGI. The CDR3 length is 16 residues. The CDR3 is CASSYSIMDYQETQYF. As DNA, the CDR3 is TGTGCCAGCAGTTACTCGATAATGGACTACCAAGAGACCCAGTACTTC.

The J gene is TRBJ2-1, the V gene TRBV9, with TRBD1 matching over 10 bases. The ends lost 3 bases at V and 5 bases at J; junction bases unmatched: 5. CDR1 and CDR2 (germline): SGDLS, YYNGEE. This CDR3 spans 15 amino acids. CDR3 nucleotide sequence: TGTGCCAGCAGCGCGAGACAGGGGGCCAACAATGAGCAGTTCTTC. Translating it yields CASSARQGANNEQFF.

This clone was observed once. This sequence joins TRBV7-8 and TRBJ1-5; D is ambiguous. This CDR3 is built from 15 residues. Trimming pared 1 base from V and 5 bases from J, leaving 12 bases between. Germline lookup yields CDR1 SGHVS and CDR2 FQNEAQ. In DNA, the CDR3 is TGTGCCAGCAGCTTAGATGGGTTGGGGTATCAGCCCCAGCATTTT. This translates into CASSLDGLGYQPQHF.

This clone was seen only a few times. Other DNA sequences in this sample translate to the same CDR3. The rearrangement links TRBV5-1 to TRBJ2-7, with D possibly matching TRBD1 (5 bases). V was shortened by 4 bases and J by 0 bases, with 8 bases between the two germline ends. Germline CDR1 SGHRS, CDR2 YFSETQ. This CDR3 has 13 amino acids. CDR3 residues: CASSMDNSYEQYF. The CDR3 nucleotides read TGCGCCAGCAGCATGGACAACTCCTACGAGCAGTACTTC.

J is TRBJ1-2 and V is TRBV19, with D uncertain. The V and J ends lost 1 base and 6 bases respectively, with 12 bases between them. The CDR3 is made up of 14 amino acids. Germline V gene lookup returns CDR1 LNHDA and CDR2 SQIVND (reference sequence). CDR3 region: CASSIVPESNGYTF. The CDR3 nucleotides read TGTGCCAGTAGTATAGTCCCGGAAAGCAATGGCTACACCTTC.

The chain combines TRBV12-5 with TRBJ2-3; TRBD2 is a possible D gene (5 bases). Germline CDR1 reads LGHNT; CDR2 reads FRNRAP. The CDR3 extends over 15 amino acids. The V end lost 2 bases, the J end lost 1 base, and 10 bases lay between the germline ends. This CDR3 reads CASGLSMRGTDTQYF. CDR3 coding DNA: TGTGCTAGTGGTTTGAGTATGCGGGGCACAGATACGCAGTATTTT.

This CDR3 reads CASSPPGLAGKDEQFF. Here the CDR3 DNA reads TGTGCCAGCTCACCCCCGGGACTAGCGGGAAAGGATGAGCAGTTCTTC. The rearrangement joins TRBV18 to TRBJ2-1, with TRBD2 identical over 13 bases. CDR1 is KGHSH, CDR2 LQKENI, per germline. Unmatched junction bases numbered 7, after V lost 3 bases and J lost 8 bases. The CDR3 spans 16 residues.

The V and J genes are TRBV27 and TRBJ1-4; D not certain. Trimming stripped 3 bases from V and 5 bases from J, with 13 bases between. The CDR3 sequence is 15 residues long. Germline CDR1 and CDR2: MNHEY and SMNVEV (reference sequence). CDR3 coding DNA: TGTGCCAGCAGTTTGTTGGGAGGGCAAAATGAAAAACTGTTTTTT. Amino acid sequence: CASSLLGGQNEKLFF. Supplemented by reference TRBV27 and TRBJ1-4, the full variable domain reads EAQVTQNPRYLITVTGKKLTVTCSQNMNHEYMSWYRQDPGLGLRQIYYSMNVEVTDKGDVPEGYKVSRKEKRNFPLILESPSPNQTSLYFCASSLLGGQNEKLFFGSGTQLSVL.

DNA of the CDR3: TGCGCCAGCAGTGAATATAGCGGGGGGACGTACAATGAGCAGTTCTTC. Amino acid sequence: CASSEYSGGTYNEQFF. The V and J genes are TRBV10-1 and TRBJ2-1, with 10 positions matching TRBD2. With V trimmed by 3 bases and J by 4 bases, 6 bases remained unmatched. The CDR3 extends over 16 amino acids. Germline CDR1 is WNHNN and CDR2 is SYGVQD (reference sequence).